This entry concerns a single TCR beta chain. Its antigen remains unidentified. CDR1 is MGHRA, CDR2 YSYEKL, per germline. This CDR3 region has 15 residues. V was clipped by 1 base and J by 8 bases, with 17 bases between them. This specimen comes from a study of cytomegalovirus exposure and HLA in healthy donors. Vbeta (60) and Jbeta (13) primers were used in the PCR. Using immunoSEQ multiplex PCR, the repertoire was profiled, and TCRdb retains in-frame clones only, with some absent. The top ten hold less than 1.2% of the sample, which has over 200,000 clones, approximately 90% seen once. General study results and limits: A later analysis showed that HLA-associated TCR beta chains had undergone more clonal expansion than equally common others. A prior analysis recorded that most TCR beta V segments were productive about 90% or about 30% of the time. CMV serostatus was the sole immune exposure data available.

Sequenced: PBMCs. This chain joins TRBV4-1 and TRBJ1-2; a possible D gene is TRBD1 (5 bases). The receptor was isolated from a woman aged 18-29 years in good health and CMV-seronegative. The CDR3 coding sequence is TGCGCCAGCAGCCAAGGAAGGGGTGGAGGGGCGGGCTACACCTTC. This encodes CASSQGRGGGAGYTF.